This TCR beta chain was recovered during a study of T cell changes during pregnancy in multiple sclerosis. Germline V gene lookup returns CDR1 SGHAT and CDR2 FQNNGV. This CDR3 comprises 17 residues. Trimming removed 0 bases from V and 6 bases from J; junction bases left unmatched: 4. Produced via immunoSEQ multiplex PCR; TCRdb's table is partial and in-frame only. The sample carries around 8,100 clones, around nine tenths recorded once. The TCR originated in a female donor in good health, enrolled as a control in a pregnancy study. This specimen consisted of CD8+ T cells from peripheral blood mononuclear cells, obtained in the first trimester of pregnancy. The chain links TRBV11-2 to TRBJ2-1; the match to TRBD2 covers 14 bases. Written as DNA, the CDR3 is TGTGCCAGCAGCTTAGAGGGACTAGCGGGAGAATCCAATGAGCAGTTCTTC. Its translation is CASSLEGLAGESNEQFF. The full variable domain, with the rest looked up from reference TRBV11-2 and TRBJ2-1, is EAGVAQSPRYKIIEKRQSVAFWCNPISGHATLYWYQQILGQGPKLLIQFQNNGVVDDSQLPKDRFSAERLKGVDSTLKIQPAKLEDSAVYLCASSLEGLAGESNEQFFGPGTRLTVL.